These 5 T cell receptor beta chains originate from one sample sequenced in a study of shared clonotypes between healthy human individuals. Profiling relied on immunoSEQ multiplex PCR, and the TCRdb table lists in-frame clones only, not all of them. This table holds more than 2 million clones, just under 95% found once. CD45RO negativity and positive selection for CCR7 defined naive CD8 cells, a population that excluded terminally differentiated effector memory CD45RA+ cells. Sequences were obtained from naive CD8+ T cells sorted from blood. Receptors originate from a man in his late teens or twenties in good health.

This chain links TRBV5-4 with TRBJ1-1, with D perhaps TRBD1 (6 bases). There are 15 residues in the CDR3. Germline V gene sequence: CDR1 SGHNT, CDR2 YYREEE (reference sequence). V lost 0 bases and J 7 bases, leaving 16 bases between the germline ends. CDR3 sequence: CASSLVPGELIEAFF. CDR3 bases: TGTGCCAGCAGCTTGGTTCCAGGGGAATTAATTGAAGCTTTCTTT.

A remark on this clone: This same CDR3 is encoded by further DNA sequences in the sample. This chain uses TRBV6-1 with TRBJ2-7; 9 nucleotides line up with TRBD2. CDR1 and CDR2 from the germline V gene are MNHNS and SASEGT. The CDR3 runs to 14 residues. Unmatched junction bases numbered 3, after V lost 6 bases and J lost 0 bases. The CDR3 loop reads CASSLSGGSYEQYF. In DNA form, the CDR3 reads TGTGCCAGCAGCCTTAGCGGGGGCTCCTACGAGCAGTACTTC.

V is TRBV14 and J is TRBJ2-2; D is unclear. This CDR3 comprises 14 residues. Germline V gene data show CDR1 as SGHDN and CDR2 as FVKESK. Trimming shortened V by 0 bases and J by 7 bases, and 9 bases separated the two germline ends. CDR3 in DNA: TGTGCCAGCAGCCAAGACGATTTAATCGGGGAGCTGTTTTTT. It yields the protein CASSQDDLIGELFF.

The V and J genes are TRBV4-3 and TRBJ2-3; D is possibly TRBD1 (5 bases). Trimming took 0 bases from V and 0 from J, leaving 13 bases between them. This CDR3 has 17 amino acids. Germline loops: CDR1 LGHNA, CDR2 YSLEER. This CDR3 is CASSQDSPGSSTDTQYF. CDR3 DNA: TGCGCCAGCAGCCAAGATAGTCCAGGGTCTAGCACAGATACGCAGTATTTT.

The CDR3 coding sequence is TGTGCCAGCAACCCGACCGGAAACACTGAAGCTTTCTTT. Protein: CASNPTGNTEAFF. This chain connects TRBV11-2 to TRBJ1-1; D is undetermined. Germline CDR1 SGHAT, CDR2 FQNNGV. The ends were cut back, 7 bases at V and 2 bases at J, with 11 bases in the middle. CDR3 length: 13 residues.